These 26 T cell receptor beta chains came from one sample sequenced in a study of OX40 agonist ivuxolimab in advanced cancers. Here immunoSEQ multiplex PCR was the method, and the copy in TCRdb shows in-frame clones only, minus some. Of tens of thousands of clones listed, about four fifths are singletons. The specimen was CD4+ or CD8+ T cells sorted from blood, collected in a trial of the OX40 agonist ivuxolimab. The source is an adult with an advanced solid tumor such as melanoma, head and neck, liver or kidney cancer.

CDR3 nucleotide sequence: TGTGCCACCAAACTTAGCGGGGGGGACTTCAATGAGCAGTTCTTC. Translated, it gives CATKLSGGDFNEQFF. The V and J genes are TRBV2 and TRBJ2-1, with 11 bases lining up with TRBD2. CDR1 and CDR2 (germline): SNHLY, FYNNEI. The CDR3 length is 15 residues. V lost 10 bases and J lost 6; bases outside the gene matches: 11.

V and J are TRBV5-4 and TRBJ2-3; the match to TRBD2 covers 8 bases. In germline, CDR1 is SGHNT, CDR2 YYREEE (reference sequence). Trimming took 0 bases from V and 2 from J; bases not matched to a gene: 2. The CDR3 contains 15 residues. CDR3 protein: CASSLAGGVTDTQYF. In DNA form, the CDR3 reads TGTGCCAGCAGCTTGGCCGGGGGGGTCACAGATACGCAGTATTTT.

This clone turned up a few times. The rearrangement joins TRBV2 to TRBJ1-6; D unclear. The V end was cut by 4 bases, the J end by 5 bases, with 9 bases between. This CDR3 has 14 amino acids. Germline V CDR1 and CDR2: SNHLY, FYNNEI. Written as DNA, the CDR3 is TGTGCCAGCAGTGGTTCACCGAATAATTCACCCCTCCACTTT. This gives the protein CASSGSPNNSPLHF.

The gene calls are TRBV5-1 and TRBJ2-7; 7 nucleotides match TRBD1. CDR3 length equals 13 residues. Per the germline V gene, CDR1 is SGHRS and CDR2 is YFSETQ. The ends lost 4 bases at V and 10 bases at J; junction bases unmatched: 11. The CDR3 sequence: CASSPGDDRDQYF. In nucleotides, the CDR3 is TGCGCCAGCAGCCCAGGTGACGACAGGGACCAGTACTTC.

This CDR3 reads CATSSPGAYETQYF. The CDR3 bases are TGTGCCACCAGTTCCCCCGGGGCGTACGAGACCCAGTACTTC. The chain has TRBV15 and TRBJ2-5; either TRBD1 or TRBD2 may supply D (5 bases each). The CDR3 contains 14 residues. Looked up from germline, CDR1 is LNHNV and CDR2 is YYDKDF (reference sequence). With 6 bases removed from V and 5 bases from J, the gap between germline ends came to 16 bases.

The V gene is TRBV6-6, the J gene TRBJ1-1, with unresolved D. There are 13 residues in the CDR3. Looked up from germline, CDR1 is MNHNY and CDR2 is SVGAGI (reference sequence). Deletions cut 7 bases from V and 1 base from J, with 10 bases between. CDR3 sequence reads: CASISRGNTEAFF. In DNA form, the CDR3 reads TGTGCCAGCATTTCCCGGGGGAACACTGAAGCTTTCTTT.

On this clone itself: Other DNA sequences of this sample code for an identical CDR3. This sequence joins TRBV11-2 and TRBJ2-7; 9 bases agree with TRBD2. The junction had 5 bases not matched to a gene; V was cut back by 2 bases and J by 0 bases. This CDR3 region has 16 residues. Germline CDR1 is SGHAT and CDR2 is FQNNGV. CDR3 bases: TGTGCCAGCAGCTTATCCAGTAGCGGGAGCTCCTACGAGCAGTACTTC. Protein: CASSLSSSGSSYEQYF. Filled out from reference TRBV11-2 and TRBJ2-7, the complete variable domain reads EAGVAQSPRYKIIEKRQSVAFWCNPISGHATLYWYQQILGQGPKLLIQFQNNGVVDDSQLPKDRFSAERLKGVDSTLKIQPAKLEDSAVYLCASSLSSSGSSYEQYFGPGTRLTVT.

The chain is built from TRBV6-1 and TRBJ2-2; 9 bases are a match to TRBD2. Unmatched junction bases numbered 8, after V lost 0 bases and J lost 6 bases. The CDR3 totals 17 residues. Germline V lookup: CDR1 MNHNS, CDR2 SASEGT. The CDR3 DNA is TGTGCCAGCAGTGAAGCGTTAGCGGGGGCCGTAGCCGGGGAGCTGTTTTTT. As protein: CASSEALAGAVAGELFF.

The chain employs TRBV25-1 and TRBJ2-5, with TRBD2 matching 7 bases. The CDR3 spans 18 residues. V lost 1 base and J lost 5; bases outside the gene matches: 16. Germline V gives CDR1 MGHDK, CDR2 SYGVNS. In nucleotides, the CDR3 is TGTGCCAGCAGTGAATTGGGAGGGAAGCCGACTAGCCGGGAGACCCAGTACTTC. This sequence encodes CASSELGGKPTSRETQYF.

V and J are TRBV11-2 and TRBJ1-1; no reliable D call. In germline, CDR1 is SGHAT, CDR2 FQNNGV. The CDR3 is made up of 13 amino acids. The germline V and J ends were trimmed by 5 bases and 5 bases, with 12 bases remaining between them. The CDR3: CASSLVRGTEAFF. CDR3 nucleotides: TGTGCCAGCAGCCTAGTTCGGGGTACTGAAGCTTTCTTT.

This clone was observed a few times. This chain connects TRBV5-4 to TRBJ2-7; D ambiguous. With 0 bases removed from V and 5 bases from J, the gap between germline ends came to 9 bases. The CDR3 length is 13 residues. Germline CDR1 reads SGHNT; CDR2 reads YYREEE (reference sequence). The CDR3 DNA reads TGTGCCAGCAGCTTGGGGCAGCCTAACGAGCAGTACTTC. Its protein is CASSLGQPNEQYF.

The chain has TRBV7-2 and TRBJ1-1; D remains unclear. Trimming cost V 5 bases and J 2 bases, with 12 bases left between them. Germline V lookup: CDR1 SGHTA, CDR2 FQGNSA. CDR3 size: 14 residues. CDR3 nucleotides: TGTGCCAGCAGCAAACAGACGGTTAACACTGAAGCTTTCTTT. Encoded protein: CASSKQTVNTEAFF.

This sequence joins TRBV5-1 and TRBJ2-3; D may be TRBD2 (6 bases). V was trimmed by 0 bases and J by 3 bases, leaving 8 bases between them. The CDR3 extends over 14 amino acids. Looked up from germline, CDR1 is SGHRS and CDR2 is YFSETQ. The CDR3 reads CASSLERGTDTQYF. The CDR3 coding sequence is TGCGCCAGCAGCTTGGAACGGGGGACAGATACGCAGTATTTT.

The V gene is TRBV5-8, the J gene TRBJ2-1; 9 positions agree with TRBD2. The trim removed 4 bases at V and 1 base at J, leaving 12 bases unmatched. CDR1 and CDR2 from the germline V gene are SGHTS and YDEGEE. CDR3 length equals 18 residues. The CDR3 protein is CASSAVKSSGGSYNEQFF. DNA for the CDR3: TGTGCCAGCAGCGCTGTGAAATCAAGCGGGGGGTCCTACAATGAGCAGTTCTTC.

CDR3 protein: CASRQAADEQYF. The CDR3 DNA sequence: TGTGCCAGCAGGCAAGCGGCGGACGAGCAGTACTTC. This sequence joins TRBV5-6 and TRBJ2-7; a weak D match, TRBD2 (5 bases). V dropped 5 bases and J dropped 5 bases, with 11 bases sitting between them. CDR3 length: 12 residues. Germline V gene sequence: CDR1 SGHDT, CDR2 YYEEEE.

The chain recombines TRBV18 with TRBJ1-1, with D perhaps TRBD1 (6 bases). Germline lookup yields CDR1 KGHSH and CDR2 LQKENI. The ends were cut back, 1 base at V and 4 bases at J, with 10 bases in the middle. The CDR3 runs 14 residues. The CDR3 reads CASSPRRGFTEAFF. In DNA, the CDR3 is TGTGCCAGCTCACCACGGAGGGGGTTCACTGAAGCTTTCTTT.

V is TRBV11-3 and J is TRBJ2-7; the D gene is possibly TRBD1 (5 bases). V dropped 5 bases and J dropped 0 bases, with 11 bases sitting between them. The V gene's germline CDR1 is SGHNT and CDR2 YENEEA. This CDR3 contains 14 residues. Here the CDR3 reads CASSGYDSSYEQYF. CDR3 coding DNA: TGTGCCAGCAGCGGATATGACAGCTCCTACGAGCAGTACTTC.

V is TRBV7-9 and J is TRBJ2-3, with 11 bases identical to TRBD2. This CDR3 is 18 amino acids long. Germline V gene data show CDR1 as SEHNR and CDR2 as FQNEAQ (reference sequence). J was trimmed by 2 bases and V by 6 bases; bases with no gene match: 13. The CDR3 protein is CASRYSWPTSGNTDTQYF. CDR3 sequence (DNA): TGTGCCAGCAGATATAGCTGGCCGACTAGCGGGAACACAGATACGCAGTATTTT.

The rearrangement uses TRBV7-2 and TRBJ2-6, with D possibly TRBD2 on 6 matching bases. Germline V gene sequence: CDR1 SGHTA, CDR2 FQGNSA. The CDR3 contains 19 residues. With 5 bases removed from V and 0 bases from J, the gap between germline ends came to 20 bases. This CDR3 reads CASSPRGLTRFSGANVLTF. The CDR3, as DNA: TGTGCCAGCAGCCCGAGGGGACTCACCCGCTTCTCTGGGGCCAACGTCCTGACTTTC.

The chain is built from TRBV5-1 and TRBJ2-3; perhaps TRBD1 as D (6 bases). V gave up 4 bases and J gave up 2 bases, with 17 bases separating them. Germline lookup yields CDR1 SGHRS and CDR2 YFSETQ. This CDR3 has 16 amino acids. The CDR3 spells CASSLTPWTDTDTQYF. In DNA form, the CDR3 reads TGCGCCAGCAGCCTCACCCCCTGGACAGACACAGATACGCAGTATTTT.

The chain's CDR3 is CASSDRPGDNYGYTF. Here the CDR3 DNA reads TGTGCCAGCAGTGACCGGCCGGGAGATAACTATGGCTACACCTTC. J is TRBJ1-2 and V is TRBV6-1; D remains ambiguous. There are 15 residues in the CDR3. CDR1 is MNHNS, CDR2 SASEGT, per germline. Trimming took 3 bases from V and 1 from J, leaving 12 bases between them.

This chain joins TRBV13 and TRBJ1-5; D gene unclear. Germline V gene data show CDR1 as PRHDT and CDR2 as FYEKMQ (reference sequence). V was shortened by 0 bases and J by 7 bases, with 10 bases between the two germline ends. The length of the CDR3 is 14 residues. CDR3 nucleotide sequence: TGTGCCAGCAGCTTAGGACTTCTGGGGCAGCCCCAGCATTTT. Translating gives CASSLGLLGQPQHF. The full variable domain, completed using reference TRBV13 and TRBJ1-5, is AAGVIQSPRHLIKEKRETATLKCYPIPRHDTVYWYQQGPGQDPQFLISFYEKMQSDKGSIPDRFSAQQFSDYHSELNMSSLELGDSALYFCASSLGLLGQPQHFGDGTRLSIL.

V is TRBV5-4 and J is TRBJ1-2; maybe TRBD1 (6 bases). The CDR3 sequence is 15 residues long. Germline V gene sequence: CDR1 SGHNT, CDR2 YYREEE (reference sequence). Trimming left V 2 bases short and J 3 bases short, with 14 bases between. This chain's CDR3 is CASSLGGEGDYGYTF. In DNA form, the CDR3 reads TGTGCCAGCAGCTTAGGGGGGGAAGGGGACTATGGCTACACCTTC.

The chain couples TRBV6-5 to TRBJ1-4, with D possibly matching TRBD1 (6 bases). CDR1 is MNHEY, CDR2 SVGAGI, per germline. The length of the CDR3 is 15 residues. Trimming took 0 bases from V and 7 from J, leaving 12 bases between them. This CDR3 is CASSYSTGGREKLFF. The CDR3 DNA is TGTGCCAGCAGTTACTCGACTGGGGGGCGTGAAAAACTGTTTTTT.

V gene TRBV5-4 combines with J gene TRBJ2-7; D is perhaps TRBD2 (6 bases). Trimming removed 3 bases from V and 5 bases from J, with 15 bases in between. The CDR3 sequence is 14 residues long. Germline V gene lookup returns CDR1 SGHNT and CDR2 YYREEE (reference sequence). The DNA for the CDR3 is TGTGCCAGCAGCTGGGGGACTCGGGTCGACGAGCAGTACTTC. It specifies CASSWGTRVDEQYF.

This clone was seen only once. This chain joins TRBV5-4 and TRBJ2-7; 9 bases map to TRBD1. The CDR3 length is 16 residues. V lost 2 bases, J lost 2 bases, and 8 bases stayed unmatched. Germline V gene lookup returns CDR1 SGHNT and CDR2 YYREEE (reference sequence). DNA for the CDR3: TGTGCCAGCAGCTTACCACCGGGACAGGGAGCCTACGAGCAGTACTTC. Translating it yields CASSLPPGQGAYEQYF.